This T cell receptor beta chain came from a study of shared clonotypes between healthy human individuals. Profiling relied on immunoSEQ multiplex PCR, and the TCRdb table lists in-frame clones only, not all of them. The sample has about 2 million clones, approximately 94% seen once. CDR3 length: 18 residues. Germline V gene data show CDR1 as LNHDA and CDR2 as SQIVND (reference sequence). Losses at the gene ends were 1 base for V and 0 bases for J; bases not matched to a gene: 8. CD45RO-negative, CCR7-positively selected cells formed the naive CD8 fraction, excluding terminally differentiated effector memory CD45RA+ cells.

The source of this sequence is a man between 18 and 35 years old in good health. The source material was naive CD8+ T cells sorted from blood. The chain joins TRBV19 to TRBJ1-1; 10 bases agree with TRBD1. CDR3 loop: CASSIALDRGPMNTEAFF. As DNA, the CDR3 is TGTGCCAGTAGTATAGCCTTAGACAGGGGGCCAATGAACACTGAAGCTTTCTTT.